One and the same sample provided the 5 T cell receptor beta chains below, sequenced in a study of blood T cell repertoires in COVID-19. Assay used: immunoSEQ multiplex PCR; TCRdb lists only in-frame clones, some missing. The data contain fewer than 250,000 clones, about four fifths of them singletons. What was sequenced was PBMCs or T cells enriched from blood (not recorded which). The source is a woman aged 40 to 49 who had been exposed to COVID-19.

This clone has just a few counts. The rearrangement joins TRBV4-1 to TRBJ2-3; no definite D call. Per germline, CDR1 MGHRA and CDR2 YSYEKL. The CDR3 is 19 residues long. V lost 0 bases and J 2 bases, leaving 21 bases between the germline ends. The CDR3 DNA is TGCGCCAGCAGCCAAGAGTCCGGAGCTAGACGGTCAAACACAGATACGCAGTATTTT. It is translated as CASSQESGARRSNTDTQYF.

V gene TRBV7-9 combines with J gene TRBJ1-6; unclear D gene. Germline-derived CDR1 and CDR2 are SEHNR and FQNEAQ (reference sequence). The CDR3 length is 16 residues. With 0 bases removed from V and 6 bases from J, the gap between germline ends came to 12 bases. The CDR3 DNA is TGTGCCAGCAGCTTAGCGCGCGGTTTAGGTAATTCACCCCTCCACTTT. Protein product: CASSLARGLGNSPLHF.

The chain joins TRBV30 to TRBJ2-3; 8 bases are shared with TRBD2. Germline assignment: CDR1 GTSNPN and CDR2 SVGIG (reference sequence). The V gene end was trimmed by 1 base and the J gene end by 2 bases; junction bases not matched to a gene: 5. The CDR3 is 15 amino acids. The CDR3: CAWSGGGGPTDTQYF. The DNA for the CDR3 is TGTGCCTGGAGTGGCGGCGGGGGGCCCACAGATACGCAGTATTTT.

This clone was counted only a few times. V and J are TRBV6-5 and TRBJ1-1; TRBD1 might be the D (6 bases). The CDR3 totals 13 residues. Trimming took off 6 bases at V and 2 bases at J, with 10 bases between the two ends. Germline assignment: CDR1 MNHEY and CDR2 SVGAGI. The CDR3 region has the DNA TGTGCCAGCAGAAGGGGGTTCAACACTGAAGCTTTCTTT. This sequence encodes CASRRGFNTEAFF.

This clone was seen only a few times. V and J are TRBV9 and TRBJ1-1; 7 nucleotides agree with TRBD1. The length of the CDR3 is 15 residues. After removal of 4 bases from V and 3 bases from J, the junction contained 9 bases not matched to a gene. The germline CDR1 and CDR2 sequences are SGDLS and YYNGEE. This CDR3 reads CASSLTGWGDTEAFF. CDR3 nucleotide sequence: TGTGCCAGCAGCTTGACAGGGTGGGGGGACACTGAAGCTTTCTTT.